This record looks at one T cell receptor (beta chain) sequence and its context. Possible read error: a much larger clone is one base away. This sample stems from a study of T cells in Graves' hyperthyroidism and ophthalmopathy. Germline V gives CDR1 DFQATT, CDR2 SNEGSKA (reference sequence). Trimming stripped 0 bases from V and 8 bases from J, with 8 bases between. The CDR3 sequence is 13 residues long. The CDR3 regions of TCR beta were amplified from RNA transcripts. TCR CDR3 underwent first-round RT-PCR with the HTBI primer set. TCRdb passed the multiplex PCR reads through MiXCR, listing each CDR3 protein once. The sample shows 500,000 or so distinct CDR3 sequences, approximately 17% of them seen only once.

This TCR derives from a woman between 18 and 29 years old with Graves' ophthalmopathy. Sequencing input: blood. The chain uses TRBV20-1 and TRBJ1-6; D is undetermined. The CDR3 nucleotides are TGCAGTGCTAGAGAACGGGGAGATTCACCCCTCCACTTT. Translated: CSARERGDSPLHF.